These 8 T cell receptor beta chains share one sample of origin, sequenced in a study of blood T cell repertoires in COVID-19. Libraries were prepared by immunoSEQ multiplex PCR; TCRdb keeps only in-frame clonotypes and omits some of them. Of hundreds of thousands of clones in the sample, roughly 90% were seen once. The sample was peripheral blood. The receptors come from a man aged 18 to 29 with COVID-19, enrolled during active disease.

The rearrangement joins TRBV4-1 to TRBJ2-1; tentative D call: TRBD2 (6 bases). CDR3 length equals 16 residues. The germline V gene encodes CDR1 MGHRA and CDR2 YSYEKL. V was pared by 1 base and J by 5 bases, with 15 bases between. The CDR3 protein is CASSQGYGGPNNEQFF. The CDR3 nucleotides read TGCGCCAGCAGCCAAGGGTACGGAGGGCCCAACAATGAGCAGTTCTTC.

J is TRBJ2-5 and V is TRBV2, with 10 bases matching TRBD1. CDR1 and CDR2 from the germline V gene are SNHLY and FYNNEI. J gave up 7 bases and V 6 bases, and 5 bases lay outside the gene matches. The CDR3 spans 13 residues. In DNA form, the CDR3 reads TGTGCCAGCAGGCCGGGACAGGGGCTGACCCAGTACTTC. The encoded protein is CASRPGQGLTQYF.

The chain uses TRBV3-1 (or the pseudogene TRBV3-2) and TRBJ2-2, with no clear D. Germline-derived CDR1 and CDR2 are LGHDT and YNNKEL (reference sequence). The V end lost 1 base, the J end lost 6 bases, and 12 bases lay between the germline ends. The CDR3 loop spans 15 amino acids. CDR3 amino acids: CASSQVRLLAGELFF. In DNA form, the CDR3 reads TGTGCCAGCAGCCAAGTGCGACTTTTAGCCGGGGAGCTGTTTTTT.

The gene calls are TRBV4-1 and TRBJ1-2; D call uncertain. The V gene's germline CDR1 is MGHRA and CDR2 YSYEKL. Trimming took off 1 base at V and 4 bases at J, with 16 bases between the two ends. There are 16 residues in the CDR3. The CDR3 nucleotides are TGCGCCAGCAGCCAAGTTCAAGCGCGCAATCCCTATGGCTACACCTTC. Amino acid sequence: CASSQVQARNPYGYTF.

V and J are TRBV5-5 and TRBJ2-7; 7 bases are a match to TRBD1. The CDR3 spans 16 residues. Germline CDR1 and CDR2: SGHKS and YYEKEE (reference sequence). The trim removed 6 bases at V and 2 bases at J, leaving 14 bases unmatched. As DNA, the CDR3 is TGTGCCAGCACCATAGGTCACGAAGGGGGCCCCTACGAGCAGTACTTC. This codes for CASTIGHEGGPYEQYF.

The V gene is TRBV6-1, the J gene TRBJ1-5; D is unresolved. Germline CDR1 reads MNHNS; CDR2 reads SASEGT. CDR3 length: 14 residues. Trimming removed 1 base from V and 9 bases from J, with 13 bases in between. The DNA for the CDR3 is TGTGCCAGCAGTGAAGGGCCCTCGTTTTGGCCCCAGCATTTT. Translated: CASSEGPSFWPQHF.

This chain joins TRBV7-8 and TRBJ2-7, with D tentatively TRBD1 (6 bases). Germline assignment: CDR1 SGHVS and CDR2 FQNEAQ. The CDR3 consists of 14 residues. The germline V and J ends were trimmed by 5 bases and 5 bases, with 16 bases remaining between them. CDR3 sequence reads: CASSPSAGGHEQYF. CDR3 nucleotide sequence: TGTGCCAGCAGCCCTTCCGCTGGGGGCCACGAGCAGTACTTC.

The V gene is TRBV5-1, the J gene TRBJ1-1; D perhaps matches TRBD1 (6 bases). Trimming cost V 1 base and J 1 base, with 11 bases left between them. The CDR3 spans 15 residues. The V gene's germline CDR1 is SGHRS and CDR2 YFSETQ. In DNA, the CDR3 is TGCGCCAGCAGCTTGTCCTTCAGGGGGAACACTGAAGCTTTCTTT. Its protein is CASSLSFRGNTEAFF. The full variable domain, with the rest looked up from reference TRBV5-1 and TRBJ1-1, is KAGVTQTPRYLIKTRGQQVTLSCSPISGHRSVSWYQQTPGQGLQFLFEYFSETQRNKGNFPGRFSGRQFSNSRSEMNVSTLELGDSALYLCASSLSFRGNTEAFFGQGTRLTVV.